These 20 T cell receptor beta chains share one sample of origin, sequenced in a study of beta chain features in type 1 diabetes. Investigators reverse transcribed all isolated RNA, so they sequenced expressed TCRB transcripts. Measured with immunoSEQ multiplex PCR; TCRdb has only the in-frame clones, and not every one. This sample yields 150,000 to 200,000 clones, of which roughly 9.1% are seen a single time; approximately 2.2% belongs to the top ten. Sequencing was done on a sample of central memory CD4+ T cells from blood. These receptors were collected from a woman between 18 and 29 years old in good health.

V and J are TRBV11-2 and TRBJ2-3; 14 bases are shared with TRBD2. The V and J ends lost 6 bases and 2 bases, in that order; junction bases with no gene match: 10. This CDR3 contains 18 residues. The germline V gene encodes CDR1 SGHAT and CDR2 FQNNGV. This CDR3 reads CASRGTSGGQPTTDTQYF. The CDR3, as DNA: TGTGCCAGCAGGGGGACTAGCGGGGGCCAGCCGACCACAGATACGCAGTATTTT.

The table lists this clone with a few counts. The CDR3 DNA reads as TGCGCCAGCAGCCAAGATGCCGGGAGGGCCAACGAGCAGTACTTC. It yields the protein CASSQDAGRANEQYF. The chain links TRBV4-1 to TRBJ2-7; 8 bases map to TRBD2. Per the germline V gene, CDR1 is MGHRA and CDR2 is YSYEKL. After removal of 0 bases from V and 5 bases from J, the junction contained 6 bases not matched to a gene. The length of the CDR3 is 15 residues.

V usage is TRBV10-1 and J usage is TRBJ2-1; 13 bases map to TRBD2. J was trimmed by 8 bases and V by 9 bases; bases with no gene match: 7. Germline assignment: CDR1 WNHNN and CDR2 SYGVQD (reference sequence). CDR3 length: 14 amino acids. The CDR3 DNA follows: TGCGCCAGGTCTCCGGGACTAGCGGGATATGAGCAGTTCTTC. Encoded protein: CARSPGLAGYEQFF.

The V gene is TRBV11-3, the J gene TRBJ2-3, with a possible D match to TRBD2 (6 bases). V dropped 1 base and J dropped 3 bases, with 11 bases sitting between them. The germline V gene has CDR1 SGHNT and CDR2 YENEEA. This CDR3 region has 15 residues. The CDR3 DNA reads as TGTGCCAGCAGCTTAGTCGGGAGTGAGACAGATACGCAGTATTTT. Protein: CASSLVGSETDTQYF.

The V call is TRBV7-2, the J call TRBJ2-4; D perhaps matches TRBD2 (6 bases). Germline lookup yields CDR1 SGHTA and CDR2 FQGNSA. The CDR3 consists of 13 residues. The germline V and J ends were trimmed by 5 bases and 8 bases, with 13 bases remaining between them. The CDR3 sequence: CASSAASEDIQYF. In DNA form, the CDR3 reads TGTGCCAGCAGCGCCGCTAGCGAGGACATTCAGTACTTC.

This clone appeared a few times. The chain has TRBV4-1 and TRBJ1-1; D is ambiguous. CDR1 and CDR2 from the germline V gene are MGHRA and YSYEKL. This CDR3 has 15 amino acids. V dropped 4 bases and J dropped 2 bases, with 14 bases sitting between them. CDR3 sequence: CASSLHGSANTEAFF. CDR3 nucleotides: TGCGCCAGCAGCCTCCACGGGTCGGCTAACACTGAAGCTTTCTTT.

This clone occurred a few times. This chain links TRBV4-3 with TRBJ1-6, with 12 bases identical to TRBD1. Germline V CDR1 and CDR2: LGHNA, YSLEER. Trimming took 0 bases from V and 10 from J; bases not matched to a gene: 7. The CDR3 loop spans 17 amino acids. The CDR3 DNA sequence: TGCGCCAGCAGCCAAGAAGGGACAGGGGGCGTAGGGTCACCCCTCCACTTT. This sequence encodes CASSQEGTGGVGSPLHF.

The sample holds a few counts of this clone. V and J are TRBV7-9 and TRBJ1-2, with a weak D call TRBD1 (5 bases). This CDR3 spans 12 amino acids. V shed 5 bases and J shed 5 bases, with 9 bases lying between them. CDR1 is SEHNR and CDR2 is FQNEAQ in the germline V gene (reference sequence). CDR3 nucleotides: TGTGCCAGCAGCCCGGACACTTATGGCTACACCTTC. Its protein product is CASSPDTYGYTF.

V gene TRBV6-5 combines with J gene TRBJ2-5; 12 bases line up with TRBD2. The CDR3 extends over 14 amino acids. Germline trimming cut 6 bases from V and 11 bases from J; bases unmatched to any gene: 10. CDR1 and CDR2 (germline): MNHEY, SVGAGI. The CDR3: CASRGGLAGREQYF. In DNA form, the CDR3 reads TGTGCCAGCAGGGGGGGACTAGCGGGTCGAGAGCAGTACTTC.

This clone has just a few counts. The sample holds other DNA sequences that translate to the same CDR3. The genes are TRBV18 and TRBJ1-2; perhaps TRBD1 as D (5 bases). CDR1 is KGHSH, CDR2 LQKENI, per germline. V was cut by 6 bases and J by 2 bases, with 10 bases left in between. The CDR3 extends over 13 amino acids. The CDR3 sequence is CASSPDRNYGYTF. DNA of the CDR3: TGTGCCAGCTCCCCCGACAGAAACTATGGCTACACCTTC.

The chain links TRBV19 to TRBJ1-6, with TRBD1 matching 10 bases. This CDR3 region has 15 residues. Germline V gene lookup returns CDR1 LNHDA and CDR2 SQIVND (reference sequence). V trimming: 5 bases; J trimming: 7 bases; junction bases outside the gene matches: 5. DNA of the CDR3: TGTGCCAGTAGTCCATGGACAGGGGGGAATTCACCCCTCCACTTT. Translated: CASSPWTGGNSPLHF.

This clone showed up just a few times. The rearrangement uses TRBV18 and TRBJ1-5; D is ambiguous. The CDR3 totals 13 residues. Germline CDR1 reads KGHSH; CDR2 reads LQKENI. The V gene lost 6 bases and the J gene lost 11 bases, with 17 bases spanning the gap. The CDR3 reads CASSDMGSGTQHF. Here the CDR3 DNA reads TGTGCCAGCTCCGACATGGGCTCGGGGACCCAGCATTTT.

This clone was found a few times. The chain joins TRBV14 to TRBJ1-2, with a possible D match to TRBD1 (6 bases). V lost 2 bases and J lost 2, with 12 bases in between. The germline gives CDR1 SGHDN, CDR2 FVKESK. This CDR3 region has 15 residues. This CDR3 reads CASSQLLTGNYGYTF. The CDR3 nucleotides read TGTGCCAGCAGCCAACTTCTCACAGGGAACTATGGCTACACCTTC.

The genes are TRBV14 and TRBJ1-6; D not certain. Germline-derived CDR1 and CDR2 are SGHDN and FVKESK. The CDR3 is 16 residues long. Trimming took 1 base from V and 3 from J, leaving 10 bases between them. The CDR3 bases are TGTGCCAGCAGCCAAGGGGAGTTCGGCTATAATTCACCCCTCCACTTT. Residues: CASSQGEFGYNSPLHF.

V usage is TRBV4-3 and J usage is TRBJ1-2; 8 bases match TRBD1. In germline, CDR1 is LGHNA, CDR2 YSLEER. V shed 1 base, J shed 0 bases, and the junction held 1 base outside the gene matches. This CDR3 spans 15 amino acids. The CDR3 region is CASSQGTGPNYGYTF. For the CDR3, the DNA is TGCGCCAGCAGCCAAGGGACAGGGCCTAACTATGGCTACACCTTC.

This chain connects TRBV30 to TRBJ1-4; tentative D call: TRBD1 (5 bases). The germline V gene has CDR1 GTSNPN and CDR2 SVGIG (reference sequence). Trimming removed 2 bases from V and 6 bases from J, with 13 bases in between. This CDR3 is 14 amino acids long. Here the CDR3 reads CAWSYGTGDEKLFF. Written as DNA, the CDR3 is TGTGCCTGGAGTTACGGGACTGGAGATGAAAAACTGTTTTTT.

This clone has only a few counts. This sequence joins TRBV7-9 and TRBJ2-3; D not certain. Germline assignment: CDR1 SEHNR and CDR2 FQNEAQ (reference sequence). The V end lost 1 base, the J end lost 0 bases, and 11 bases lay between the germline ends. The CDR3 runs to 16 residues. DNA of the CDR3: TGTGCCAGCAGCTTAGTTCCCGCGGCTAGCACAGATACGCAGTATTTT. Translated: CASSLVPAASTDTQYF.

The genes are TRBV11-1 and TRBJ2-5; perhaps TRBD2 as D (6 bases). Per germline, CDR1 SGHAT and CDR2 FQDESV (reference sequence). Trimming removed 5 bases from V and 7 bases from J, with 14 bases in between. This CDR3 contains 13 residues. This CDR3 is CASSPLGAGTQYF. The DNA of the CDR3 is TGTGCCAGCAGCCCTCTGGGAGCGGGGACCCAGTACTTC.

This sequence joins TRBV5-1 and TRBJ2-5, with D unresolved. The CDR3 covers 14 residues. The germline CDR1 and CDR2 sequences are SGHRS and YFSETQ. The germline V and J ends were trimmed by 3 bases and 0 bases, with 9 bases remaining between them. CDR3 region: CASSSRMYQETQYF. The CDR3 DNA follows: TGCGCCAGCAGCTCGCGGATGTACCAAGAGACCCAGTACTTC.

This chain connects TRBV7-9 to TRBJ2-2; no clear D. V was pared by 5 bases and J by 3 bases, with 10 bases between. This CDR3 comprises 14 residues. Germline V gene lookup returns CDR1 SEHNR and CDR2 FQNEAQ (reference sequence). CDR3 residues: CASSPVVDTGELFF. In nucleotides, the CDR3 is TGTGCCAGCAGCCCGGTTGTGGACACCGGGGAGCTGTTTTTT.